These T cell receptor beta chains were read from a single sample in a study of identical twins. Using its own MiXCR run on the 5' RACE reads, TCRdb lists one record per CDR3 protein. The sample consists of a few hundred thousand distinct CDR3 sequences, approximately 10% of them appearing once. Sequences were obtained from naive T cells sorted from blood. These receptors all stem from a woman aged 45-60 years in good health. Each CDR3 is given with its conserved first and last residue. The D gene is left open where the match is weak. Rows may omit the clone size; those that give it use once, few, many or a size class.

J gene,D gene,V gene,clone size,CDR3 protein,CDR3 DNA
TRBJ2-2,TRBD2,TRBV10-3,-,CATGPSGSTGELFF,TGTGCCACCGGTCCCAGCGGGAGCACCGGGGAGCTGTTTTTT
TRBJ2-7,-,TRBV29-1,many,CSVLVQSSYEQYF,TGCAGCGTTCTGGTCCAGAGCTCCTACGAGCAGTACTTC
TRBJ2-2,-,TRBV5-1,many,CASSLLIPGKSNTGELFF,TGCGCCAGCAGCTTGTTAATTCCGGGCAAATCGAACACCGGGGAGCTGTTTTTT
TRBJ1-5,-,TRBV20-1,many,CSARVTPYNQPQHF,TGCAGTGCTAGAGTGACACCTTACAATCAGCCCCAGCATTTT
TRBJ2-3,-,TRBV5-5,many,CASSEPGPGGTDTQYF,TGTGCCAGCAGCGAACCCGGTCCGGGAGGCACAGATACGCAGTATTTT
TRBJ2-5,TRBD2,TRBV10-2,few,CASSELGTSGETQYF,TGCGCCAGCAGTGAGTTGGGGACTAGCGGGGAGACCCAGTACTTC
TRBJ1-5,-,TRBV12-3/TRBV12-4,many,CASSLRQLSNQPQHF,TGTGCCAGCAGTTTAAGACAGCTCTCTAATCAGCCCCAGCATTTT
TRBJ2-5,-,TRBV5-1,few,CASSPIGGETQYF,TGCGCCAGCAGCCCGATAGGGGGGGAGACCCAGTACTTC
TRBJ2-1,TRBD2,TRBV20-1,many,CSARDSASGFYEQFF,TGCAGTGCTAGAGATTCGGCTAGCGGGTTTTATGAGCAGTTCTTC
TRBJ2-4,TRBD2,TRBV3-1,few,CASSQGGTSGRWAKNIQYF,TGTGCCAGCAGCCAGGGTGGGACTAGCGGGAGATGGGCCAAAAACATTCAGTACTTC
TRBJ2-1,TRBD2,TRBV27,-,CASTLAGGIYNEQFF,TGTGCCAGCACCCTAGCGGGAGGGATTTACAATGAGCAGTTCTTC
TRBJ1-5,-,TRBV12-3/TRBV12-4,many,CASSLAENQPQHF,TGTGCCAGCAGTTTGGCGGAAAATCAGCCCCAGCATTTT
TRBJ1-1,-,TRBV12-3/TRBV12-4,-,CASSFIGGLTEAFF,TGTGCCAGCAGTTTTATAGGAGGACTCACTGAAGCTTTCTTT
TRBJ2-2,TRBD1,TRBV7-8,many,CASSSRWGQGGSAGELFF,TGTGCCAGCAGTTCACGTTGGGGACAGGGAGGATCAGCCGGGGAGCTGTTTTTT
TRBJ2-1,TRBD2,TRBV11-2,few,CASSLGRASSYNEQFF,TGTGCCAGCAGTCTCGGGAGGGCAAGCTCCTACAATGAGCAGTTCTTC
TRBJ2-3,-,TRBV20-1,-,CSAGISRGSTDTQYF,TGCAGTGCTGGTATATCCCGGGGTAGCACAGATACGCAGTATTTT
TRBJ2-7,-,TRBV12-3/TRBV12-4,few,CASSPARGSSYEQYF,TGTGCCAGCAGCCCAGCGAGGGGGAGCTCCTACGAGCAGTACTTC
TRBJ2-5,-,TRBV7-8,few,CASSSPPDPGGTQYF,TGTGCCAGCAGCTCGCCCCCTGACCCCGGGGGGACCCAGTACTTC
TRBJ2-7,TRBD2,TRBV20-1,-,CSARMLGGGTYEQYF,TGCAGTGCTAGAATGCTCGGCGGGGGGACCTACGAGCAGTACTTC
TRBJ1-1,-,TRBV12-3/TRBV12-4,many,CASSFRRADTEAFF,TGTGCCAGCAGTTTTAGACGGGCCGACACTGAAGCTTTCTTT
TRBJ1-1,-,TRBV29-1,many,CSALMDRLGTEAFF,TGCAGCGCGCTGATGGACCGCCTCGGGACTGAAGCTTTCTTT
TRBJ2-1,TRBD2,TRBV7-2,-,CASSPGGRRSYNEQFF,TGTGCCAGCAGCCCCGGGGGGAGAAGGTCCTACAATGAGCAGTTCTTC
TRBJ2-7,-,TRBV20-1,many,CSARSRGLERTTQYF,TGCAGTGCTAGATCCCGGGGACTGGAAAGAACCACGCAGTACTTC
TRBJ2-1,TRBD2,TRBV11-3,few,CASSLTSADYNEQFF,TGTGCCAGCAGCTTAACTAGCGCTGACTACAATGAGCAGTTCTTC
TRBJ1-5,-,TRBV5-1,few,CASSLEGGAHQPQHF,TGCGCCAGCAGCTTGGAGGGGGGCGCACATCAGCCCCAGCATTTT
TRBJ1-1,TRBD1,TRBV12-5,many,CASGLDLQGAEAFF,TGTGCTAGTGGTTTGGATCTCCAGGGGGCTGAAGCTTTCTTT
TRBJ1-5,-,TRBV7-9,few,CASSPTGVIGQPQHF,TGTGCCAGCAGCCCCACGGGGGTGATTGGTCAGCCCCAGCATTTT